One TCR beta chain is described in this entry. Its antigen is not known. Peripheral blood samples and lesional scalp punch biopsies were obtained from alopecia areata patients. The data originate from a study of CD8+ T cells in alopecia areata. Overall study findings and caveats: Clonality exceeded that of normal scalp in lesional scalp, most notably in alopecia totalis/universalis.

With V trimmed by 6 bases and J by 0 bases, 1 base remained unmatched. There are 13 residues in the CDR3. Germline V CDR1 and CDR2: SQVTM, ANQGSEA. In each case, RNA was isolated and then reverse transcribed into cDNA as the sequencing template. The data were produced by immunoSEQ multiplex PCR, yet TCRdb's version contains in-frame clones alone and is incomplete. The repertoire holds some 95,000 clones, with 40% to 55% as singletons. The TCR sequence derives from a human donor with alopecia areata. Sequenced sample: CD4+ T cells sorted from blood. V is TRBV29-1 and J is TRBJ1-4, with 7 bases that match TRBD1. The CDR3, as DNA: TGCAGCGTCGGACAGGCAACTAATGAAAAACTGTTTTTT. This translates into CSVGQATNEKLFF.